This T cell receptor beta chain is from a study of T cell repertoires in cytomegalovirus infection. In the study overall: Well-studied HLA-B-restricted CMV epitopes were used in the study alongside recently identified HLA-C-restricted ones. A matching HLA type, together with CMV infection, was signaled by public TCR beta signatures. Study-wide points: Accumulated public TCR beta family frequency recognized individuals carrying CMV together with the relevant HLA. Across the ex vivo response, the dominant clonotypes were HLA-C-restricted CMV-specific TCR beta clonotypes.

The V and J ends lost 3 bases and 8 bases respectively, with 9 bases between them. The CDR3 is made up of 12 amino acids. This clonotype came up a few times. The target antigen is unknown. One entry per CDR3 protein, called by TCRdb with MiXCR from the reads. Of approximately 600,000 distinct CDR3 sequences listed, 40% are singletons. V usage is TRBV7-1 and J usage is TRBJ2-3; D possibly matches TRBD1 or TRBD2 (6 bases each). TRBV7-1 is sorted into the ORF group, with uncertain function. This sequence was found in a human donor in good health (CMV status not recorded). Some clones in this sample may be carry-over from other donors' samples. The sequenced sample was cultured PBMCs, obtained from culture after CMV antigen stimulation. The CDR3 sequence: CASSSKGGTQYF. The CDR3 DNA reads as TGTGCCAGCAGCTCTAAGGGGGGTACGCAGTATTTT.